The next 16 T cell receptor beta chains were all read from a single sample in a study of blood T cell repertoires in COVID-19 (dated by TCRdb to 2020 to 2022). The method behind the library was the immunoSEQ multiplex PCR assay. Not all clones reach the TCRdb copy of this immuneACCESS table, which keeps in-frame sequences only. Checked studies attribute under half of the gap to unresolved V genes and leave the rest unexplained. This sample gives about 330,000 clones in total; roughly 87% of them show up just once. The top ten constitute 1% of the sample. The sequenced sample was PBMCs or T cells enriched from blood (not recorded which). Every receptor here comes from a woman in her twenties or thirties who had recovered from COVID-19.

The chain links TRBV10-3 to TRBJ1-1, with TRBD1 as a possible D gene (6 bases). This CDR3 has 14 amino acids. Looked up from germline, CDR1 is ENHRY and CDR2 is SYGVKD. Trimming pared 3 bases from V and 0 bases from J, leaving 8 bases between. DNA for the CDR3: TGTGCCATCAGTGATCGGGACATGAACACTGAAGCTTTCTTT. Protein sequence: CAISDRDMNTEAFF.

This rearrangement joins TRBV15 to TRBJ2-3; 11 bases line up with TRBD2. The CDR3 extends over 17 amino acids. CDR1 is LNHNV, CDR2 YYDKDF, per germline (reference sequence). V was pared by 3 bases and J by 1 base, with 6 bases of the junction left unmatched. The CDR3 here is CATSSLTSGGGTDTQYF. The CDR3 DNA sequence: TGTGCCACCAGCAGCCTCACTAGCGGGGGCGGCACAGATACGCAGTATTTT. Filled out from reference TRBV15 and TRBJ2-3, the complete variable domain reads DAMVIQNPRYQVTQFGKPVTLSCSQTLNHNVMYWYQQKSSQAPKLLFHYYDKDFNNEADTPDNFQSRRPNTSFCFLDIRSPGLGDTAMYLCATSSLTSGGGTDTQYFGPGTRLTVL.

The gene calls are TRBV27 and TRBJ2-7; D call uncertain. Trimming removed 3 bases at V and 0 bases at J, with 9 bases between. Germline CDR1 MNHEY, CDR2 SMNVEV (reference sequence). The CDR3 runs to 14 residues. This chain's CDR3 is CASSFYPSSYEQYF. CDR3 coding DNA: TGTGCCAGCAGTTTCTATCCTAGCTCCTACGAGCAGTACTTC.

This clone has just one count. The chain is built from TRBV24-1 and TRBJ2-7, with TRBD1 matching over 12 bases. Germline V gives CDR1 KGHDR, CDR2 SFDVKD. This CDR3 comprises 18 residues. The ends lost 4 bases at V and 4 bases at J; junction bases unmatched: 13. As DNA, the CDR3 is TGTGCCACCAGTGACCCGTCCCGGGACAGGGGGCGGCTTTACGAGCAGTACTTC. It codes for CATSDPSRDRGRLYEQYF.

The genes are TRBV5-4 and TRBJ1-2, with D possibly TRBD1 on 5 matching bases. CDR1 and CDR2 from the germline V gene are SGHNT and YYREEE (reference sequence). V lost 0 bases to trimming and J lost 1 base, with 10 bases between them. CDR3 size: 15 residues. CDR3 in amino acids: CASSLVSGGNYGYTF. The CDR3 DNA follows: TGTGCCAGCAGCTTGGTATCGGGGGGTAACTATGGCTACACCTTC.

The sample holds one count of this clone. One base away lies a much larger clone, so this may be a sequencing read error. The V gene is TRBV28, the J gene TRBJ1-2; 7 nucleotides align to TRBD1. With V trimmed by 6 bases and J by 2 bases, 3 bases remained unmatched. CDR3 size: 13 residues. The germline CDR1 and CDR2 sequences are MDHEN and SYDVKM. For the CDR3, the DNA is TGTGCCAGCAGGTTGGGACAGAACTATGGCTACACCTTC. Translation gives CASRLGQNYGYTF.

The rearrangement uses TRBV4-1 and TRBJ2-5, with 7 bases that match TRBD2. V dropped 1 base and J dropped 7; count of bases not matched to a gene: 0. The CDR3 spans 12 residues. CDR1 is MGHRA, CDR2 YSYEKL, per germline. CDR3: CASSQGGGTQYF. The CDR3 nucleotides are TGCGCCAGCAGCCAAGGGGGGGGGACCCAGTACTTC.

The gene calls are TRBV7-6 and TRBJ1-1; D remains unclear. CDR1 SGHVS and CDR2 FNYEAQ come from the germline V gene. This CDR3 has 14 amino acids. V gave up 5 bases and J gave up 1 base, with 11 bases separating them. CDR3 sequence: CASSLGEANTEAFF. The CDR3 DNA is TGTGCCAGCAGCCTGGGTGAGGCGAACACTGAAGCTTTCTTT. Complete variable domain (other parts from reference TRBV7-6 and TRBJ1-1): GAGVSQSPRYKVTKRGQDVALRCDPISGHVSLYWYRQALGQGPEFLTYFNYEAQQDKSGLPNDRFSAERPEGSISTLTIQRTEQRDSAMYRCASSLGEANTEAFFGQGTRLTVV.

In its sample, this clone was seen a few times. The chain uses TRBV9 and TRBJ2-1; a weak D match, TRBD2 (5 bases). V dropped 4 bases and J dropped 1 base, with 12 bases sitting between them. CDR3 length equals 15 residues. Germline CDR1 and CDR2: SGDLS and YYNGEE. The CDR3 loop reads CASSPGVASYNEQFF. The DNA of the CDR3 is TGTGCCAGCAGCCCCGGGGTAGCATCCTACAATGAGCAGTTCTTC. Filled out from reference TRBV9 and TRBJ2-1, the complete variable domain reads DSGVTQTPKHLITATGQRVTLRCSPRSGDLSVYWYQQSLDQGLQFLIQYYNGEERAKGNILERFSAQQFPDLHSELNLSSLELGDSALYFCASSPGVASYNEQFFGPGTRLTVL.

The chain couples TRBV30 to TRBJ1-1; D is unresolved. V dropped 4 bases and J dropped 9 bases, with 15 bases sitting between them. The CDR3 has 12 residues. Germline V gives CDR1 GTSNPN, CDR2 SVGIG (reference sequence). CDR3 loop: CAWTLNEEQAFF. The CDR3 bases are TGTGCCTGGACCTTAAACGAGGAGCAAGCTTTCTTT. Complete variable domain (other parts from reference TRBV30 and TRBJ1-1): SQTIHQWPATLVQPVGSPLSLECTVEGTSNPNLYWYRQAAGRGLQLLFYSVGIGQISSEVPQNLSASRPQDRQFILSSKKLLLSDSGFYLCAWTLNEEQAFFGQGTRLTVV.

The V and J genes are TRBV14 and TRBJ1-1; 9 bases fit TRBD1. The CDR3 sequence is 15 residues long. J was trimmed by 2 bases and V by 5 bases; bases with no gene match: 6. Germline CDR1 reads SGHDN; CDR2 reads FVKESK. As DNA, the CDR3 is TGTGCCAGCAGCTTCTTGGACAGGGGCAACACTGAAGCTTTCTTT. It yields the protein CASSFLDRGNTEAFF.

The V gene is TRBV30, the J gene TRBJ1-2; 7 bases map to TRBD1. Germline-derived CDR1 and CDR2 are GTSNPN and SVGIG (reference sequence). The CDR3 consists of 14 residues. The V gene end was trimmed by 0 bases and the J gene end by 4 bases; junction bases not matched to a gene: 5. The CDR3 DNA reads as TGTGCCTGGAGTGTATCATCAGGGGGCTATGGCTACACCTTC. As protein: CAWSVSSGGYGYTF.

The chain joins TRBV12-3 or TRBV12-4 to TRBJ2-7; no clear D. Trimming took off 3 bases at V and 0 bases at J, with 6 bases between the two ends. This CDR3 spans 13 amino acids. CDR3 DNA: TGTGCCAGCAGTTTGGGCAACTCCTACGAGCAGTACTTC. Translation: CASSLGNSYEQYF.

The rearrangement joins TRBV6-6 to TRBJ2-2; TRBD1 agrees at 9 bases. CDR1 and CDR2 (germline): MNHNY, SVGAGI (reference sequence). The V and J ends lost 5 bases and 7 bases, in that order; junction bases with no gene match: 5. The CDR3 contains 14 residues. The CDR3 DNA follows: TGTGCCAGCAGTGGGACAGGGAGAGGCGGGGAGCTGTTTTTT. Protein product: CASSGTGRGGELFF.

The chain joins TRBV9 to TRBJ1-1; the match to TRBD1 covers 8 bases. CDR1 and CDR2 from the germline V gene are SGDLS and YYNGEE. V gave up 0 bases and J gave up 5 bases; unmatched junction bases: 9. CDR3 size: 16 residues. The CDR3 loop reads CASSVDYRGSETEAFF. As DNA, the CDR3 is TGTGCCAGCAGCGTAGATTACAGGGGGTCCGAGACTGAAGCTTTCTTT.

CDR3 sequence (DNA): TGTGCCAGCAGCTACCAGTCCCGTAATGAAAAACTGTTTTTT. Its translation is CASSYQSRNEKLFF. The rearrangement uses TRBV7-2 and TRBJ1-4; D not certain. This CDR3 region has 14 residues. The germline V and J ends were trimmed by 4 bases and 4 bases, with 10 bases remaining between them. Germline values: CDR1 SGHTA, CDR2 FQGNSA.